This TCR beta chain was sequenced in a study of cytomegalovirus exposure and HLA in healthy donors. Study conclusions and caveats: A later analysis revealed that TCR association rates differed between HLA loci, peaking at DRB1 and bottoming out at HLA-C. In presence/absence analyses, roughly uniform sequencing depth across donors was assumed. Reportedly, fewer N-insertions than the roughly 700-donor mean appeared in an Asian-associated ancestry cluster in a later analysis. Excluded were some V segments that proved indistinguishable, including TRBV6-2 and TRBV6-3.

This clone turned up a few times. Its antigen is not identified. The PCR had 60 Vbeta and 13 Jbeta primers. TCRdb keeps only in-frame clones here, not all; method: immunoSEQ multiplex PCR. Here the sample spans 100,000 to 150,000 clones, roughly 14% being singletons. Trimming pared 7 bases from V and 0 bases from J, leaving 15 bases between. The germline CDR1 and CDR2 sequences are SGHAT and FQDESV (reference sequence). The CDR3 length is 15 residues. The sequence was obtained from a woman between 18 and 29 years old in good health and CMV-seronegative. This rearrangement joins TRBV11-1 to TRBJ1-1; D ambiguous. The sample was PBMCs. DNA for the CDR3: TGTGCCAGCACCCTAGTCCCCGGGATGAACACTGAAGCTTTCTTT. This encodes CASTLVPGMNTEAFF.